The 21 T cell receptor beta chains listed next were all sequenced from one sample in a study of OX40 agonist ivuxolimab in advanced cancers. Repertoires were generated with immunoSEQ multiplex PCR, while TCRdb's copy carries only in-frame clones and drops some. The data contain some 50,000 clones, around 86% of them singletons. The specimen was CD4+ or CD8+ T cells sorted from blood, collected in a trial of the OX40 agonist ivuxolimab. All receptors come from an adult with an advanced solid tumor such as melanoma, head and neck, liver or kidney cancer.

V is TRBV5-4 and J is TRBJ1-1; the D gene is possibly TRBD1 (5 bases). CDR3 length equals 13 residues. Trimming removed 4 bases from V and 6 bases from J, with 13 bases in between. From germline, CDR1 is SGHNT and CDR2 YYREEE (reference sequence). The CDR3 DNA reads TGTGCCAGCAGCCCATACAGGAGCCCTGAAGCTTTCTTT. Translation gives CASSPYRSPEAFF.

The CDR3 coding sequence is TGCGCCAGCAGCCCGCCTAAAACCGGGACAGGAGACGATAACACTGAAGCTTTCTTT. It is translated as CASSPPKTGTGDDNTEAFF. The J gene is TRBJ1-1, the V gene TRBV5-1; 8 nucleotides align to TRBD1. Looked up from germline, CDR1 is SGHRS and CDR2 is YFSETQ. Trimming at V came to 4 bases and at J to 2 bases, leaving 19 bases not matched to a gene. The CDR3 consists of 19 residues.

The chain carries TRBV28 and TRBJ2-5; no firm D call. CDR1 and CDR2 from the germline V gene are MDHEN and SYDVKM. The CDR3 contains 14 residues. V was pared by 3 bases and J by 0 bases, with 8 bases between. CDR3 protein: CASSLNLYQETQYF. DNA of the CDR3: TGTGCCAGCAGTTTGAACCTGTACCAAGAGACCCAGTACTTC.

The chain combines TRBV27 with TRBJ1-1; 10 nucleotides align to TRBD1. Germline V gene lookup returns CDR1 MNHEY and CDR2 SMNVEV (reference sequence). The CDR3 contains 17 residues. V was clipped by 2 bases and J by 3 bases; unmatched bases: 9. For the CDR3, the DNA is TGTGCCAGCAGTTTACCCCCGACAGGGGGCAGACACACTGAAGCTTTCTTT. The encoded protein is CASSLPPTGGRHTEAFF.

This rearrangement joins TRBV19 to TRBJ2-2; D not certain. The V and J ends lost 7 bases and 2 bases respectively, with 11 bases between them. The CDR3 consists of 14 residues. Germline V gene data show CDR1 as LNHDA and CDR2 as SQIVND (reference sequence). CDR3 coding DNA: TGTGCCAGTAAGCAACTACCAAACACCGGGGAGCTGTTTTTT. Protein sequence: CASKQLPNTGELFF.

The gene calls are TRBV9 and TRBJ2-3; D remains ambiguous. This CDR3 is built from 12 residues. The ends were cut back, 1 base at V and 3 bases at J, with 3 bases in the middle. Looked up from germline, CDR1 is SGDLS and CDR2 is YYNGEE. CDR3 bases: TGTGCCAGCAGCGTATCGACAGATACGCAGTATTTT. This sequence encodes CASSVSTDTQYF.

The V and J genes are TRBV4-3 and TRBJ1-6; TRBD1 is a possible D gene (5 bases). The CDR3 has 16 residues. The V end was cut by 0 bases, the J end by 9 bases, with 15 bases between. Germline loops: CDR1 LGHNA, CDR2 YSLEER. CDR3 sequence: CASSQDGGTLGSPLHF. The DNA for the CDR3 is TGCGCCAGCAGCCAAGATGGGGGGACCTTGGGTTCACCCCTCCACTTT.

This chain uses TRBV11-2 with TRBJ2-2; D call uncertain. The CDR3 totals 13 residues. Germline V CDR1 and CDR2: SGHAT, FQNNGV. V was trimmed by 2 bases and J by 6 bases, leaving 7 bases between them. The CDR3, as DNA: TGTGCCAGCAGCTTACTCTCCCCCGGGGAGCTGTTTTTT. This translates into CASSLLSPGELFF. The full variable domain, completed using reference TRBV11-2 and TRBJ2-2, is EAGVAQSPRYKIIEKRQSVAFWCNPISGHATLYWYQQILGQGPKLLIQFQNNGVVDDSQLPKDRFSAERLKGVDSTLKIQPAKLEDSAVYLCASSLLSPGELFFGEGSRLTVL.

The rearrangement uses TRBV28 and TRBJ2-1; 11 bases align to TRBD1. V lost 4 bases, J lost 0 bases, and 2 bases stayed unmatched. CDR3 length equals 16 residues. The germline gives CDR1 MDHEN, CDR2 SYDVKM. In DNA, the CDR3 is TGTGCCAGCAGTTCCGGACAGGGGGCCTCCTACAATGAGCAGTTCTTC. This translates into CASSSGQGASYNEQFF.

The V and J genes are TRBV9 and TRBJ2-2, with 11 bases lining up with TRBD1. The germline gives CDR1 SGDLS, CDR2 YYNGEE. The CDR3 length is 16 residues. J gave up 6 bases and V 2 bases, and 6 bases lay outside the gene matches. CDR3 protein: CASSVTGTGGPGELFF. In DNA form, the CDR3 reads TGTGCCAGCAGCGTTACCGGGACAGGGGGTCCCGGGGAGCTGTTTTTT.

This clone showed up just once. The gene calls are TRBV29-1 and TRBJ2-1; D is possibly TRBD1 (6 bases). The CDR3 extends over 17 amino acids. The germline V gene encodes CDR1 SQVTM and CDR2 ANQGSEA. V lost 5 bases to trimming and J lost 3 bases, with 23 bases between them. This CDR3 is CSVRWRADRTNYNEQFF. CDR3 nucleotides: TGCAGCGTTAGATGGCGGGCAGACAGGACGAACTACAATGAGCAGTTCTTC.

This clone is a singleton in its sample. The chain links TRBV14 to TRBJ1-1, with D unclear. The V gene's germline CDR1 is SGHDN and CDR2 FVKESK. V was pared by 4 bases and J by 2 bases, with 14 bases between. CDR3 length equals 15 residues. The CDR3 sequence is CASSPVETVNTEAFF. The CDR3 bases are TGTGCCAGCAGCCCCGTAGAGACGGTAAACACTGAAGCTTTCTTT.

V is TRBV11-2 and J is TRBJ1-2, with D tentatively TRBD1 (5 bases). The CDR3 extends over 15 amino acids. CDR1 SGHAT and CDR2 FQNNGV come from the germline V gene. Between the trimmed V and J ends, which lost 1 base and 4 bases, there was a span of 13 bases. The DNA of the CDR3 is TGTGCCAGCAGCTTAGCGGCAGGGTCTTCCTATGGCTACACCTTC. This codes for CASSLAAGSSYGYTF.

The V gene is TRBV7-9, the J gene TRBJ2-1, with TRBD2 as a possible D gene (6 bases). The V end was cut by 5 bases, the J end by 0 bases, with 11 bases between. Germline V gene lookup returns CDR1 SEHNR and CDR2 FQNEAQ (reference sequence). This CDR3 is 15 amino acids long. CDR3 sequence reads: CASSPTRNSYNEQFF. The CDR3 DNA reads as TGTGCCAGCAGCCCGACTAGAAACTCCTACAATGAGCAGTTCTTC.

This clone was seen a handful of times. The chain has TRBV28 and TRBJ1-2, with 9 nucleotides matching TRBD1. J gave up 5 bases and V 4 bases, and 11 bases lay outside the gene matches. Germline CDR1 is MDHEN and CDR2 is SYDVKM. This CDR3 is 16 amino acids long. The CDR3 DNA reads TGTGCCAGCAGTTCCTCTACAGGGGGCTACTATTATGGCTACACCTTC. Translation: CASSSSTGGYYYGYTF.

The rearrangement uses TRBV4-2 and TRBJ2-7; D gene ambiguous. V lost 4 bases and J 6 bases, leaving 13 bases between the germline ends. Per germline, CDR1 LGHNA and CDR2 YNFKEQ. The CDR3 length is 13 residues. CDR3 nucleotides: TGTGCCAGCAGCCTTACCCCCGCCAGCGAGCAGTACGTC. Translated: CASSLTPASEQYV.

This chain connects TRBV7-9 to TRBJ2-7; no reliable D call. The CDR3 is 13 amino acids. Germline values: CDR1 SEHNR, CDR2 FQNEAQ (reference sequence). The V gene lost 1 base and the J gene lost 4 bases, with 8 bases spanning the gap. In nucleotides, the CDR3 is TGTGCCAGCAGCTTAGAGCACGGGTACGAGCAGTACTTC. Its protein product is CASSLEHGYEQYF. Variable domain in full (rest from reference TRBV7-9 and TRBJ2-7): DTGVSQNPRHKITKRGQNVTFRCDPISEHNRLYWYRQTLGQGPEFLTYFQNEAQLEKSRLLSDRFSAERPKGSFSTLEIQRTEQGDSAMYLCASSLEHGYEQYFGPGTRLTVT.

The rearrangement joins TRBV6-5 to TRBJ2-1; a possible D gene is TRBD2 (6 bases). CDR1 is MNHEY, CDR2 SVGAGI, per germline. V was cut by 4 bases and J by 5 bases, with 18 bases left in between. CDR3 length equals 16 residues. In nucleotides, the CDR3 is TGTGCCAGCAGTTTCCTTCCGGGAGAAGGGAACAATGAGCAGTTCTTC. Protein: CASSFLPGEGNNEQFF.

The chain is built from TRBV30 and TRBJ1-1; TRBD1 is a possible D gene (5 bases). Germline V CDR1 and CDR2: GTSNPN, SVGIG (reference sequence). This CDR3 contains 12 residues. Deletions cut 0 bases from V and 11 bases from J, with 13 bases between. In DNA, the CDR3 is TGTGCCTGGAGTGTGGGGCAGGGATGGGCTTTCTTT. This sequence encodes CAWSVGQGWAFF.

This chain uses TRBV10-2 with TRBJ1-5; the D is unclear. This CDR3 has 13 residues. V was trimmed by 2 bases and J by 3 bases, leaving 5 bases between them. The germline V gene has CDR1 WSHSY and CDR2 SAAADI. CDR3 in amino acids: CASSEGFNQPQHF. DNA of the CDR3: TGCGCCAGCAGTGAGGGTTTCAATCAGCCCCAGCATTTT.

This sequence joins TRBV30 and TRBJ2-2; D gene unclear. Trimming took 5 bases from V and 4 from J, leaving 8 bases between them. CDR3 length: 12 amino acids. Germline V gene sequence: CDR1 GTSNPN, CDR2 SVGIG (reference sequence). The CDR3 is CAWSISTGELFF. CDR3 in DNA: TGTGCCTGGTCGATCAGCACCGGGGAGCTGTTTTTT.